Listed here are 10 T cell receptor beta chains from one sample, sequenced in a study of blood T cell repertoires in COVID-19. Sequencing was performed with immunoSEQ multiplex PCR; in TCRdb, only in-frame clones are kept and a portion is missing. This sample has about 280,000 clones, with roughly 80% found just once. The source material was PBMCs or T cells enriched from blood (not recorded which). The receptors shown here come from a man in his forties or fifties who had been exposed to COVID-19.

The CDR3 is CASSLSAGGGDGYTF. CDR3 sequence (DNA): TGTGCCAGCAGTTTATCGGCCGGAGGCGGCGATGGCTACACCTTC. The V call is TRBV27, the J call TRBJ1-2; no reliable D call. V dropped 0 bases and J dropped 6 bases, with 14 bases sitting between them. CDR1 is MNHEY, CDR2 SMNVEV, per germline (reference sequence). CDR3 length: 15 residues.

This clone was seen a handful of times. The chain has TRBV20-1 and TRBJ2-3; 9 bases map to TRBD2. V shed 3 bases and J 2 bases; nucleotides not matched to a gene: 6. CDR1 DFQATT and CDR2 SNEGSKA come from the germline V gene (reference sequence). The length of the CDR3 is 15 residues. In nucleotides, the CDR3 is TGCAGTGCTAGTGGAGGGACTAGCTACACAGATACGCAGTATTTT. Translation: CSASGGTSYTDTQYF.

The CDR3 coding sequence is TGTGCCAGCAGCTGGGGGGAACGGGCAGATACGCAGTATTTT. It specifies CASSWGERADTQYF. The rearrangement links TRBV5-4 to TRBJ2-3; D possibly corresponds to TRBD2 (6 bases). Germline loops: CDR1 SGHNT, CDR2 YYREEE (reference sequence). Trimming removed 3 bases at V and 4 bases at J, with 12 bases between. CDR3 length: 14 residues.

V and J are TRBV7-6 and TRBJ1-3; 7 bases are a match to TRBD1. Germline loops: CDR1 SGHVS, CDR2 FNYEAQ. The ends lost 4 bases at V and 1 base at J; junction bases unmatched: 19. CDR3 length: 20 residues. CDR3 nucleotides: TGTGCCAGCAGCTCCGACCCGCCGGGACAGCTCATTACTTCTGGAAACACCATATATTTT. Its protein product is CASSSDPPGQLITSGNTIYF. Full variable domain (remainder filled in from reference TRBV7-6 and TRBJ1-3): GAGVSQSPRYKVTKRGQDVALRCDPISGHVSLYWYRQALGQGPEFLTYFNYEAQQDKSGLPNDRFSAERPEGSISTLTIQRTEQRDSAMYRCASSSDPPGQLITSGNTIYFGEGSWLTVV.

The rearrangement links TRBV25-1 to TRBJ2-7; tentative D call: TRBD2 (5 bases). The germline CDR1 and CDR2 sequences are MGHDK and SYGVNS. The CDR3 length is 15 residues. Trimming took 5 bases from V and 5 from J, leaving 19 bases between them. The CDR3 spells CASSLAESWRHEQYF. DNA of the CDR3: TGTGCCAGCAGTCTAGCAGAGTCGTGGCGTCACGAGCAGTACTTC.

The J gene is TRBJ2-1, the V gene TRBV24-1, with TRBD1 matching 10 bases. Germline V lookup: CDR1 KGHDR, CDR2 SFDVKD. J lost 8 bases, V lost 7 bases, and 10 bases had no gene match. This CDR3 spans 15 amino acids. The CDR3 coding sequence is TGTGCCACCAGCCGCGGACAGGGGGAAGGGGATGAGCAGTTCTTC. Translated: CATSRGQGEGDEQFF.

The J gene is TRBJ1-1, the V gene TRBV6-5; possibly TRBD1 for D (6 bases). The CDR3 is made up of 15 amino acids. Trimming cost V 4 bases and J 4 bases, with 16 bases left between them. Per the germline V gene, CDR1 is MNHEY and CDR2 is SVGAGI. The CDR3 reads CASSSRSRGATEAFF. The CDR3 DNA sequence: TGTGCCAGCAGTTCCAGGTCCAGGGGAGCCACTGAAGCTTTCTTT.

This clone came up once. The chain employs TRBV19 and TRBJ1-4; no definite D call. Deletions cut 4 bases from V and 6 bases from J, with 12 bases between. There are 14 residues in the CDR3. Germline assignment: CDR1 LNHDA and CDR2 SQIVND (reference sequence). CDR3 loop: CASSNRRYYEKLFF. The CDR3 DNA reads TGTGCCAGTAGTAACCGCCGATACTATGAAAAACTGTTTTTT.

This clone was seen only once. The chain recombines TRBV28 with TRBJ2-2; TRBD1 agrees at 8 bases. The germline CDR1 and CDR2 sequences are MDHEN and SYDVKM. The CDR3 is 16 residues long. Losses at the gene ends were 5 bases for V and 1 base for J; bases not matched to a gene: 6. This chain's CDR3 is CASSTRTGRNTGELFF. Written as DNA, the CDR3 is TGTGCCAGCAGTACGAGGACAGGGAGGAACACCGGGGAGCTGTTTTTT.

The gene calls are TRBV19 and TRBJ2-1; 9 nucleotides align to TRBD2. Germline V gene lookup returns CDR1 LNHDA and CDR2 SQIVND (reference sequence). Trimming removed 3 bases from V and 0 bases from J; junction bases left unmatched: 15. The CDR3 loop spans 20 amino acids. This CDR3 reads CASSIRRTSASLTSYNEQFF. CDR3 nucleotides: TGTGCCAGTAGTATCCGACGGACTAGCGCTAGCCTCACCTCCTACAATGAGCAGTTCTTC.